Reported below is one T cell receptor beta chain. This record belongs to a study of CD8 T cells in Susac syndrome. A quantity of roughly 0.5 to 1 ug RNA underwent reverse transcription using random hexamers. MiXCR, applied by TCRdb to the immunoSEQ multiplex PCR reads, yields one record per CDR3 protein. The table has 120,000 or so distinct CDR3 sequences, less than 95% seen once. Deletions cut 0 bases from V and 7 bases from J, with 17 bases between. Germline loops: CDR1 SGHRS, CDR2 YFSETQ. The CDR3 loop spans 16 amino acids. Sequenced sample: CD4+ T cells from PBMCs. The clonotype was recovered from a human donor with multiple sclerosis. V gene TRBV5-1 combines with J gene TRBJ2-1; tentatively, D is TRBD1 (5 bases). The CDR3 protein is CASSLDGAFILNEQFF. CDR3 nucleotide sequence: TGCGCCAGCAGCTTGGATGGGGCGTTCATATTAAATGAGCAGTTCTTC.